Here is one TCR beta chain with its context. Its matching antigen is unknown. The sample originates from a study of immune characteristics of hereditary and idiopathic chronic pancreatitis. The pancreas tissue came from patients undergoing total pancreatectomy with islet autotransplantation. Patients with known diabetes were not included. Study-wide results and caveats: Productive TCR rearrangement counts correlated positively with chronic pancreatitis severity scores. No patients had chronic pancreatitis due to alcohol use.

The repertoire was sequenced with immunoSEQ multiplex PCR; TCRdb's copy has only in-frame clones and lacks some. The data hold fewer than 10,000 clones, with roughly 77% observed a single time. Sequenced material: pancreas tissue with idiopathic chronic pancreatitis. This clonotype originated in a human donor with chronic pancreatitis.

This CDR3 reads CASSLGAVFRDRGQPQHF. CDR3 DNA: TGTGCCAGCAGCTTAGGGGCTGTATTCAGGGACAGGGGACAGCCCCAGCATTTT. The chain recombines TRBV7-8 with TRBJ1-5; the match to TRBD1 covers 10 bases. V lost 1 base and J lost 7; bases outside the gene matches: 13. The CDR3 has 18 amino acids. Germline CDR1 is SGHVS and CDR2 is FQNEAQ.